The 25 T cell receptor beta chains given below trace back to one sample, sequenced in a study of response to subunit inactivated influenza vaccine. One entry per CDR3 protein, called by TCRdb with MiXCR from the RT-PCR reads. Of 700,000 to 900,000 distinct CDR3 sequences listed, around 20% are singletons. The specimen was PBMCs from blood, collected 4 to 6 days after vaccination. The receptor set was obtained from a man over 45 who received an inactivated influenza vaccine.

The chain employs TRBV12-3 or TRBV12-4 and TRBJ2-1, with 11 bases matching TRBD1. Trimming at V came to 5 bases and at J to 9 bases, leaving 6 bases not matched to a gene. This CDR3 is built from 14 residues. As DNA, the CDR3 is TGTGCCAGCAGTCTCCGGACAGGGGGCGGTGAGCAGTTCTTC. Translated: CASSLRTGGGEQFF.

This clonotype was picked up a small number of times. The chain joins TRBV6-5 to TRBJ2-3, with D possibly being TRBD2 (5 bases). Trimming shortened V by 0 bases and J by 0 bases, and 7 bases separated the two germline ends. The CDR3 runs to 15 residues. The germline gives CDR1 MNHEY, CDR2 SVGAGI. The chain's CDR3 is CASSYSSGSTDTQYF. In DNA, the CDR3 is TGTGCCAGCAGTTACTCATCGGGAAGCACAGATACGCAGTATTTT.

This clonotype was seen a handful of times. The CDR3 reads CSASRGDEQFF. CDR3 bases: TGCAGTGCTAGTCGGGGGGATGAGCAGTTCTTC. The V and J genes are TRBV20-1 and TRBJ2-1, with 7 bases fitting TRBD2. The CDR3 extends over 11 amino acids. Germline V gene lookup returns CDR1 DFQATT and CDR2 SNEGSKA (reference sequence). J was trimmed by 8 bases and V by 3 bases; bases with no gene match: 1.

The CDR3 is CASSYSGRQETQYF. CDR3 nucleotides: TGTGCCAGCAGTTACTCGGGCAGACAAGAGACCCAGTACTTC. This rearrangement joins TRBV6-5 to TRBJ2-5; no firm D call. CDR3 size: 14 residues. Germline V gene lookup returns CDR1 MNHEY and CDR2 SVGAGI. The ends were cut back, 0 bases at V and 2 bases at J, with 7 bases in the middle.

This clonotype was counted between two and nine times. V is TRBV12-3 or TRBV12-4 and J is TRBJ2-3; D may be TRBD2 (6 bases). The V end was cut by 5 bases, the J end by 4 bases, with 13 bases between. CDR3 size: 14 residues. CDR3 nucleotides: TGTGCCAGCAGTGTCGGGACTCTCGCAGATACGCAGTATTTT. Protein sequence: CASSVGTLADTQYF.

The rearrangement uses TRBV7-2 and TRBJ2-5; D possibly corresponds to TRBD1 (6 bases). Trimming left V 6 bases short and J 1 base short, with 15 bases between. CDR1 and CDR2 (germline): SGHTA, FQGNSA. This CDR3 has 15 amino acids. CDR3 sequence (DNA): TGTGCCAGCAGGTTAAACACAGGGATCCAAGAGACCCAGTACTTC. Translated, it gives CASRLNTGIQETQYF.

This clonotype was observed a few times. V gene TRBV11-2 combines with J gene TRBJ2-3; D remains unclear. Germline CDR1 and CDR2: SGHAT and FQNNGV. CDR3 length equals 15 residues. Trimming pared 7 bases from V and 0 bases from J, leaving 14 bases between. The chain's CDR3 is CASTQGTASTDTQYF. For the CDR3, the DNA is TGTGCCAGCACCCAAGGCACCGCTAGCACAGATACGCAGTATTTT.

In this sample, this clonotype turned up a few times. V is TRBV7-8 and J is TRBJ2-7, with unresolved D. Germline assignment: CDR1 SGHVS and CDR2 FQNEAQ. With 0 bases removed from V and 3 bases from J, the gap between germline ends came to 18 bases. The CDR3 length is 17 residues. CDR3 in DNA: TGTGCCAGCAGCTTAGCCGATAGAGCAATTTTTTACTACGAGCAGTACTTC. Translation: CASSLADRAIFYYEQYF.

J is TRBJ2-1 and V is TRBV6-5, with TRBD1 matching 8 bases. V was pared by 3 bases and J by 9 bases, with 10 bases of the junction left unmatched. CDR1 and CDR2 from the germline V gene are MNHEY and SVGAGI. The CDR3 loop spans 15 amino acids. Here the CDR3 DNA reads TGTGCCAGCAGTTATACCCGGACAGGGTTTGGTGAGCAGTTCTTC. It translates to CASSYTRTGFGEQFF.

This clonotype has only a few counts. The V call is TRBV24-1, the J call TRBJ2-2, with TRBD1 identical over 9 bases. J gave up 4 bases and V 4 bases, and 6 bases lay outside the gene matches. The CDR3 contains 16 residues. CDR1 is KGHDR and CDR2 is SFDVKD in the germline V gene. This chain's CDR3 is CATSDRDRAATGELFF. The DNA of the CDR3 is TGTGCCACCAGTGACCGGGACAGGGCAGCCACCGGGGAGCTGTTTTTT.

Ten or more counts support this clonotype. This chain uses TRBV12-3 or TRBV12-4 with TRBJ1-5; D gene unclear. Trimming removed 5 bases at V and 2 bases at J, with 16 bases between. CDR3 size: 16 residues. Here the CDR3 DNA reads TGTGCCAGCAGTAACGGCTGGGTTATGGGCAATCAGCCCCAGCATTTT. This encodes CASSNGWVMGNQPQHF.

In this sample, this clonotype turned up a few times. The V and J genes are TRBV4-1 and TRBJ2-5; the match to TRBD2 covers 14 bases. CDR1 and CDR2 from the germline V gene are MGHRA and YSYEKL. V lost 2 bases and J lost 5; bases outside the gene matches: 10. The CDR3 is made up of 18 amino acids. DNA of the CDR3: TGCGCCAGCAGCCAACTTATGACTAGCGGGGGGGATGCGGAGACCCAGTACTTC. Protein sequence: CASSQLMTSGGDAETQYF.

This chain joins TRBV11-3 and TRBJ2-2; 9 nucleotides align to TRBD1. With V trimmed by 5 bases and J by 4 bases, 5 bases remained unmatched. Germline CDR1 SGHNT, CDR2 YENEEA. This CDR3 is built from 15 residues. For the CDR3, the DNA is TGTGCCAGCAGCCCGCACAGGGGGCGCACCGGGGAGCTGTTTTTT. Translation gives CASSPHRGRTGELFF.

CDR3 in amino acids: CASSYPPGSRGKVNEKLFF. As DNA, the CDR3 is TGTGCCAGCAGCTACCCCCCAGGGAGTAGAGGGAAAGTTAATGAAAAACTGTTTTTT. The chain employs TRBV11-2 and TRBJ1-4; the D gene is possibly TRBD1 (5 bases). CDR3 size: 19 residues. Germline CDR1 reads SGHAT; CDR2 reads FQNNGV. Trimming took off 4 bases at V and 4 bases at J, with 25 bases between the two ends.

J is TRBJ2-3 and V is TRBV20-1, with a weak D call TRBD2 (6 bases). Trimming pared 1 base from V and 5 bases from J, leaving 19 bases between. Germline assignment: CDR1 DFQATT and CDR2 SNEGSKA (reference sequence). The CDR3 consists of 16 residues. The CDR3 DNA sequence: TGCAGTGCTAGAGGTTGGGACGGGGGAAGATTAGATACGCAGTATTTT. Protein product: CSARGWDGGRLDTQYF.

The chain uses TRBV27 and TRBJ2-1; 13 bases line up with TRBD2. Trimming cost V 5 bases and J 4 bases; bases outside gene matches: 8. Germline assignment: CDR1 MNHEY and CDR2 SMNVEV (reference sequence). The CDR3 covers 17 residues. CDR3 nucleotide sequence: TGTGCCAGCAGTACTATACCGGGACTAGCGGGGTACAATGAGCAGTTCTTC. It specifies CASSTIPGLAGYNEQFF.

This clonotype was found a few times. The chain combines TRBV6-5 with TRBJ2-7; 9 nucleotides match TRBD1. J lost 3 bases, V lost 2 bases, and 2 bases had no gene match. Germline CDR1 reads MNHEY; CDR2 reads SVGAGI. The CDR3 has 14 amino acids. Here the CDR3 reads CASSYDRGNYEQYF. As DNA, the CDR3 is TGTGCCAGCAGTTACGACAGGGGGAACTACGAGCAGTACTTC.

This clonotype was seen more than once but under ten times. The CDR3, as DNA: TGCAGCGTTGAGAAACAGGGCGGGGAGACCCAGTACTTC. Encoded protein: CSVEKQGGETQYF. The rearrangement joins TRBV29-1 to TRBJ2-5, with D possibly TRBD1 on 6 matching bases. CDR1 SQVTM and CDR2 ANQGSEA come from the germline V gene. V was cut by 3 bases and J by 5 bases, with 13 bases left in between. The CDR3 is 13 amino acids.

The rearrangement joins TRBV25-1 to TRBJ2-5; TRBD2 might be the D (7 bases). The V and J ends lost 0 bases and 1 base respectively, with 15 bases between them. Per the germline V gene, CDR1 is MGHDK and CDR2 is SYGVNS. This CDR3 has 17 residues. The CDR3: CASSEYLGGGPQETQYF. In nucleotides, the CDR3 is TGTGCCAGCAGTGAATACCTCGGCGGGGGCCCCCAAGAGACCCAGTACTTC.

This clonotype was recorded a few times. The rearrangement joins TRBV12-3 or TRBV12-4 to TRBJ1-1; no firm D call. The CDR3 loop spans 15 amino acids. V was trimmed by 5 bases and J by 0 bases, leaving 13 bases between them. This chain's CDR3 is CASSPPAWVNTEAFF. In DNA, the CDR3 is TGTGCCAGCAGTCCACCTGCCTGGGTGAACACTGAAGCTTTCTTT.

The chain has TRBV7-9 and TRBJ2-3; 7 bases map to TRBD2. With V trimmed by 6 bases and J by 3 bases, 9 bases remained unmatched. This CDR3 is 15 amino acids long. Germline loops: CDR1 SEHNR, CDR2 FQNEAQ (reference sequence). CDR3 loop: CASRDVGRGTDTQYF. The CDR3 region has the DNA TGTGCCAGCAGGGACGTCGGGCGGGGGACAGATACGCAGTATTTT.

This clonotype was detected a few times. The J gene is TRBJ2-7, the V gene TRBV2, with D perhaps given as TRBD1 or TRBD2 (5 bases each). Looked up from germline, CDR1 is SNHLY and CDR2 is FYNNEI. V lost 2 bases and J lost 0, with 11 bases in between. The CDR3 totals 15 residues. In nucleotides, the CDR3 is TGTGCCAGCAGTGAAAATGGTGGGGGCTCCTACGAGCAGTACTTC. Protein: CASSENGGGSYEQYF.

The chain links TRBV24-1 to TRBJ2-1; the match to TRBD1 covers 8 bases. The CDR3 is 15 residues long. The V gene's germline CDR1 is KGHDR and CDR2 SFDVKD. With V trimmed by 6 bases and J by 1 base, 4 bases remained unmatched. The chain's CDR3 is CATSQDRASYNEQFF. Here the CDR3 DNA reads TGTGCCACCAGTCAGGACAGGGCGTCCTACAATGAGCAGTTCTTC.

CDR3 in amino acids: CASSFRSEFLGEQYF. The DNA of the CDR3 is TGTGCCAGCAGCTTTAGGAGTGAATTCCTGGGCGAGCAGTACTTC. The rearrangement links TRBV7-2 to TRBJ2-7; D gene uncertain. V was clipped by 3 bases and J by 6 bases, with 18 bases between them. Germline V lookup: CDR1 SGHTA, CDR2 FQGNSA. The CDR3 consists of 15 residues.

The J gene is TRBJ2-2, the V gene TRBV9; a weak D match, TRBD2 (6 bases). The CDR3 has 13 amino acids. V was clipped by 2 bases and J by 4 bases, with 6 bases between them. CDR1 and CDR2 (germline): SGDLS, YYNGEE. CDR3 bases: TGTGCCAGCAGCGTTAGCGGCACCGGGGAGCTGTTTTTT. It translates to CASSVSGTGELFF.